The 3 T cell receptor beta chains listed next were all sequenced from one sample in a study of cytomegalovirus exposure and HLA in healthy donors. This PCR relied on a set of 60 Vbeta primers and 13 Jbeta primers. The table came from immunoSEQ multiplex PCR; TCRdb's copy has only in-frame clones and leaves some out. The sample carries about 150,000 clones, about 84% recorded once. Sequencing was done on a sample of PBMCs. Source of these receptors: a man aged 18 to 30 in good health and CMV-seronegative.

This clone was found a few times. CDR3 coding DNA: TGTGCCAGCAGTCAGCAGGGGAACCCTCTCGCCATATATTTT. Amino acids: CASSQQGNPLAIYF. The chain has TRBV5-4 and TRBJ1-3; a possible D gene is TRBD1 (6 bases). The CDR3 is 14 amino acids. Deletions cut 5 bases from V and 11 bases from J, with 20 bases between. Germline CDR1 SGHNT, CDR2 YYREEE (reference sequence).

The chain recombines TRBV5-4 with TRBJ2-2; the match to TRBD1 covers 7 bases. The J segment lost 4 bases and the V segment lost 4 bases, leaving 4 bases of the junction unmatched. The CDR3 runs 14 residues. The germline gives CDR1 SGHNT, CDR2 YYREEE (reference sequence). Here the CDR3 DNA reads TGTGCCAGCAGCATAGACAGGGTCACCGGGGAGCTGTTTTTT. This gives the protein CASSIDRVTGELFF.

This clone was recorded once. CDR3 DNA: TGTGCCAGCAGGGGGGACAGCACACTCGAACGGAACTATGGCTACACCTTC. Its translation: CASRGDSTLERNYGYTF. V and J are TRBV2 and TRBJ1-2; 7 nucleotides align to TRBD1. Germline V gives CDR1 SNHLY, CDR2 FYNNEI. This CDR3 has 17 residues. After removal of 6 bases from V and 2 bases from J, the junction contained 15 bases not matched to a gene.